This paragraph reports one T cell receptor beta chain. The antigen is unknown. The data were taken from a study of beta chain features in type 1 diabetes. Across the whole study: The number of sorted cells examined across all samples was 107,917,701.

CDR3 length: 15 residues. Trimming shortened V by 6 bases and J by 1 base, and 10 bases separated the two germline ends. Germline V lookup: CDR1 MNHEY, CDR2 SVGAGI. Expressed TCRB transcripts were sequenced, since all the RNA that had been isolated was reverse transcribed. Sequencing used immunoSEQ multiplex PCR; TCRdb keeps in-frame clones, though not all of them. This sample has 150,000 or so clones, with 11% found just once. General study results and limits: Shorter TCRB CDR3s, moderately but significantly so, marked every one of the four CD4+ subsets in Type 1 diabetes patients. Any HLA effect on TCRB rearrangement was left unresolved by small sub-analyses.

V is TRBV6-5 and J is TRBJ2-6; D possibly corresponds to TRBD1 (6 bases). The receptor comes from a man aged 18 to 35 in good health. Sequencing used central memory CD4+ T cells from blood. The CDR3 DNA sequence: TGTGCCAGCAGAGCACAGGGATCTGGGGCCAACGTCCTGACTTTC. It yields the protein CASRAQGSGANVLTF.